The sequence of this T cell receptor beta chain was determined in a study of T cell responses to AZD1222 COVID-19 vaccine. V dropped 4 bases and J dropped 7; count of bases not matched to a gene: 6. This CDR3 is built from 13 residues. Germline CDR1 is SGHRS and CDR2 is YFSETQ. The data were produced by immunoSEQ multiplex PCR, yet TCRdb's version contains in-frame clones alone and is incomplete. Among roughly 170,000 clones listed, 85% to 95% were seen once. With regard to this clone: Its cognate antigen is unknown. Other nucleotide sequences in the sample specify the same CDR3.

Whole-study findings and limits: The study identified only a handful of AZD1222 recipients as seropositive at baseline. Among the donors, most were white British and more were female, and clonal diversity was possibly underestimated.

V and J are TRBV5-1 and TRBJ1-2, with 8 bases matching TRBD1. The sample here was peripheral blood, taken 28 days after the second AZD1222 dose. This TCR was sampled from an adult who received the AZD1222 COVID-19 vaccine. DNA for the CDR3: TGCGCCAGCAGCCTAGGACAGGGAGGTGGCTACACCTTC. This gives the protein CASSLGQGGGYTF.